Detailed here is one T cell receptor beta chain. The target antigen is unknown. Some clones are missing from TCRdb's copy, which holds only in-frame ones; the method was immunoSEQ multiplex PCR. The sample has roughly 120,000 clones, roughly 90% seen once. The data were obtained in a study of T cell responses to AZD1222 COVID-19 vaccine. The CDR3 has 13 residues. Germline V gene data show CDR1 as MNHEY and CDR2 as SVGAGI. Deletions cut 8 bases from V and 2 bases from J, with 12 bases between. Broader study findings: Most donors were white British and more were female, and clonal diversity was possibly underestimated. Only a handful of AZD1222 recipients, several in all, had baseline seropositivity. Spike-specific TCR breadth and depth went up after people got two AZD1222 doses.

The sequenced sample was peripheral blood, obtained on day 0 of AZD1222 vaccination. This sequence originates from an adult in good health. The chain carries TRBV6-5 and TRBJ2-5; the D is unclear. The CDR3 protein is CASFSSLQETQYF. As DNA, the CDR3 is TGTGCCAGCTTTAGCAGCCTACAAGAGACCCAGTACTTC.